This TCR beta chain was found in a study of T-cell memory formation after mild COVID-19. The CDR3 covers 16 residues. The ends were cut back, 6 bases at V and 3 bases at J, with 21 bases in the middle. TCRdb reanalysed the 5' RACE reads using MiXCR and keeps one entry per CDR3 protein. The sample contains roughly 170,000 distinct CDR3 sequences, about a fifth of which appear only once. The receptor was derived from an adult woman who had mild COVID-19 (a few samples of this study predate the infection). Cell type and time point are not known. The chain employs TRBV12-3 or TRBV12-4 and TRBJ2-7; D is possibly TRBD1 (6 bases). The sequenced sample was PBMCs or a T cell subset sorted from them (not recorded which). The CDR3 here is CASSDIRDTMYYEQYF. The CDR3 DNA is TGTGCCAGCAGCGACATCCGGGACACCATGTACTACGAGCAGTACTTC.